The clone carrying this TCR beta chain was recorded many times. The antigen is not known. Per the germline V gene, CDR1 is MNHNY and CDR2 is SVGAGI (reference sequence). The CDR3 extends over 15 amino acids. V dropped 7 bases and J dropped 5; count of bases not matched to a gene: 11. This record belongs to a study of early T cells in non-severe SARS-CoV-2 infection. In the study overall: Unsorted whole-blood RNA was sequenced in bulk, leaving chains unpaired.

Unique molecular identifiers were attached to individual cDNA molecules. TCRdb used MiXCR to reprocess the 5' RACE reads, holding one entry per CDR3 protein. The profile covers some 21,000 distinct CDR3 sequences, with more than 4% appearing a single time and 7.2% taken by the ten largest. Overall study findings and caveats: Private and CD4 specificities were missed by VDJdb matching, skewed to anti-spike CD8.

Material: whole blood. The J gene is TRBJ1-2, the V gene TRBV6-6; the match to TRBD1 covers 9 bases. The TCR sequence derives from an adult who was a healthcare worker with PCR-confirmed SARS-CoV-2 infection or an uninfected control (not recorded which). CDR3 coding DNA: TGTGCCAGCATTGATCCCGGGACAGGGTTGTATGGCTACACCTTC. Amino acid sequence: CASIDPGTGLYGYTF.